Included here is one T cell receptor beta chain sequence, with context. The antigen remains undetermined. The data stem from a study of cytomegalovirus exposure and HLA in healthy donors. Findings of the study overall: The authors reported that TCR beta sequences could predict HLA-A and HLA-B alleles. These predictions were accurate for most subjects in the first cohort. Researchers left out some V segments, among them TRBV6-2 and TRBV6-3, as indistinguishable.

This CDR3 region has 14 residues. Germline lookup yields CDR1 SGHKS and CDR2 YYEKEE (reference sequence). Trimming removed 4 bases from V and 5 bases from J, with 15 bases in between. Primers: 60 Vbeta forward and 13 Jbeta reverse. The assay was immunoSEQ multiplex PCR, and TCRdb's table has in-frame clones only and misses some. This table has tens of thousands of clones, about four fifths appearing once. The sample taken for sequencing was PBMCs. The rearrangement uses TRBV5-5 and TRBJ2-5; unclear D gene. The clonotype was recovered from a woman younger than 45 in good health and CMV-seronegative. This CDR3 reads CASSRVYNPETQYF. The DNA for the CDR3 is TGTGCCAGCAGCCGGGTGTACAATCCGGAGACCCAGTACTTC.